These 11 T cell receptor beta chains were sequenced from one sample in a study of blood T cell repertoires in COVID-19. Libraries were prepared by immunoSEQ multiplex PCR; TCRdb keeps only in-frame clonotypes and omits some of them. Of 130,000 to 150,000 clones listed, around 80% are singletons. The sequenced sample consisted of peripheral blood. The receptor source for this set is a man between 60 and 75 years old with acute or convalescent COVID-19.

This chain connects TRBV5-1 to TRBJ2-3; a weak D match, TRBD2 (5 bases). CDR1 SGHRS and CDR2 YFSETQ come from the germline V gene. V was pared by 6 bases and J by 6 bases, with 17 bases between. This CDR3 is 14 amino acids long. CDR3 in amino acids: CASNDLGSGDTQYF. The CDR3 bases are TGCGCCAGCAACGACCTAGGTTCGGGGGATACGCAGTATTTT.

V is TRBV7-2 and J is TRBJ2-7; tentatively, D is TRBD2 (5 bases). CDR3 length: 14 amino acids. Germline CDR1 reads SGHTA; CDR2 reads FQGNSA. V was clipped by 7 bases and J by 6 bases, with 19 bases between them. In nucleotides, the CDR3 is TGTGCCAGCAACCCGACCCTCAGAGGAGGCGAGCAGTACTTC. This translates into CASNPTLRGGEQYF.

This clone has a single count. This chain joins TRBV28 and TRBJ1-2; D remains ambiguous. The CDR3 has 13 residues. In germline, CDR1 is MDHEN, CDR2 SYDVKM. V lost 1 base, J lost 4 bases, and 7 bases lay in between. The CDR3, as DNA: TGTGCCAGCAGTTTATCGGTTCTCTATGGCTACACCTTC. It specifies CASSLSVLYGYTF.

V usage is TRBV7-2 and J usage is TRBJ2-7; D is unresolved. The germline CDR1 and CDR2 sequences are SGHTA and FQGNSA. The CDR3 runs 14 residues. With 3 bases removed from V and 4 bases from J, the gap between germline ends came to 13 bases. The CDR3 bases are TGTGCCAGCAGCTTGGTGTCACGAGTTTACGAGCAGTACTTC. It codes for CASSLVSRVYEQYF.

The V and J genes are TRBV18 and TRBJ2-2; TRBD1 matches at 7 bases. Germline V gene data show CDR1 as KGHSH and CDR2 as LQKENI. The junction had 3 bases not matched to a gene; V was cut back by 6 bases and J by 2 bases. The CDR3 length is 14 residues. CDR3 nucleotides: TGTGCCAGCTCCAGACAGGGTAACACCGGGGAGCTGTTTTTT. Translating gives CASSRQGNTGELFF.

The gene calls are TRBV2 and TRBJ2-7, with no clear D. The germline V and J ends were trimmed by 2 bases and 3 bases, with 5 bases remaining between them. CDR3 length: 12 residues. Per the germline V gene, CDR1 is SNHLY and CDR2 is FYNNEI. In nucleotides, the CDR3 is TGTGCCAGCAGTGAACGAGACTACGAGCAGTACTTC. Its protein is CASSERDYEQYF. Looking up the rest from reference TRBV2 and TRBJ2-7 gives the full variable domain: EPEVTQTPSHQVTQMGQEVILRCVPISNHLYFYWYRQILGQKVEFLVSFYNNEISEKSEIFDDQFSVERPDGSNFTLKIRSTKLEDSAMYFCASSERDYEQYFGPGTRLTVT.

This chain connects TRBV6-5 to TRBJ2-6; 7 nucleotides agree with TRBD1. CDR3 length: 16 residues. From germline, CDR1 is MNHEY and CDR2 SVGAGI. J gave up 2 bases and V 4 bases, and 5 bases lay outside the gene matches. This CDR3 is CASSFHRGAGANVLTF. The CDR3 coding sequence is TGTGCCAGCAGTTTCCACAGGGGAGCTGGGGCCAACGTCCTGACTTTC.

The chain recombines TRBV3-1 (or the pseudogene TRBV3-2) with TRBJ1-1, with 7 bases identical to TRBD1. Trimming took 4 bases from V and 0 from J; bases not matched to a gene: 5. The CDR3 loop spans 15 amino acids. Germline loops: CDR1 LGHDT, CDR2 YNNKEL (reference sequence). This chain's CDR3 is CASSRPGQVNTEAFF. The CDR3 nucleotides are TGTGCCAGCAGCCGACCAGGACAGGTGAACACTGAAGCTTTCTTT.

With regard to this clone: At one end the junction does not follow the germline gene, possibly because of a read error. CDR3 sequence (DNA): TGTGCCAGCAGGTACGGCGTCCCCCGGGATCTGAAAACTGAAGCTTTCTTT. The encoded protein is CASRYGVPRDLKTEAFF. This chain joins TRBV6-2 or TRBV6-3 and TRBJ1-1, with D hard to call. CDR1 and CDR2 from the germline V gene are MNHEY and SVGEGT. This CDR3 is built from 17 residues.

V is TRBV5-5 and J is TRBJ2-7; TRBD2 agrees at 11 bases. The CDR3 sequence is 14 residues long. The J segment lost 5 bases and the V segment lost 4 bases, leaving 5 bases of the junction unmatched. Germline loops: CDR1 SGHKS, CDR2 YYEKEE (reference sequence). The CDR3 here is CASSRTSGLDEQYF. In nucleotides, the CDR3 is TGTGCCAGCAGCCGGACTAGCGGGCTGGACGAGCAGTACTTC.

The chain links TRBV9 to TRBJ1-1; no reliable D call. CDR1 is SGDLS, CDR2 YYNGEE, per germline. The V gene lost 0 bases and the J gene lost 1 base, with 7 bases spanning the gap. CDR3 length equals 14 residues. The CDR3 spells CASSVDSRNTEAFF. The CDR3 bases are TGTGCCAGCAGCGTAGATAGTAGGAACACTGAAGCTTTCTTT.